This TCR beta chain was captured in a study of blood T cells in healthy people across ages. Study in general: When template switching was applied, about one barcoded beta molecule was captured per two T cells.

Next came a second PCR, run for about 6 to 11 cycles, which used a sample-barcoded 5' primer along with a J-beta primer mix. Each of the cDNA molecules was tagged by a template-switch adaptor with 12 random nucleotides. All samples yielded 3 million or more CDR3-containing paired-end reads. One entry per CDR3 protein results from TCRdb running MiXCR on the 5' RACE reads. The repertoire holds hundreds of thousands of distinct CDR3 sequences, with approximately 60% as singletons. This TCR was recovered from a man between 35 and 55 years old in good health. The sequenced sample consisted of blood.

The CDR3 protein is CSVQGGGVGTDTQYF. Here the CDR3 DNA reads TGCAGCGTTCAGGGGGGGGGTGTCGGCACAGATACGCAGTATTTT. The chain employs TRBV29-1 and TRBJ2-3; D may correspond to TRBD1 or TRBD2 (7 bases each). Per the germline V gene, CDR1 is SQVTM and CDR2 is ANQGSEA. The CDR3 sequence is 15 residues long. The V end was cut by 5 bases, the J end by 1 base, with 16 bases between.